This T cell receptor beta chain was sequenced in a study of T cells in Graves' hyperthyroidism and ophthalmopathy. General study results and limits: Within blood appeared most thyroid clonotypes that had expanded above 0.001.

This clonotype was observed many times. Its antigen is unknown. The CDR3 regions of TCR beta were amplified from RNA transcripts. A first-round RT-PCR of the TCR CDR3 used the HTBI primer set. In TCRdb, the multiplex PCR reads were re-called with MiXCR into one record per CDR3 protein. The data show about 300,000 distinct CDR3 sequences, with roughly 19% seen just once and 35% to 40% held by the top ten. CDR3 length: 16 amino acids. V dropped 4 bases and J dropped 5 bases, with 18 bases sitting between them. Germline-derived CDR1 and CDR2 are SGDLS and YYNGEE. Ophthalmopathy cases scored 3 or more on the Clinical Activity Score and 4 or more on NOSPECS grade, with duration below 3 months.

The sample comprised blood. The TCR was taken from a man aged 45 to 65 with Graves' ophthalmopathy. This sequence joins TRBV9 and TRBJ2-2; either TRBD1 or TRBD2 may supply D (5 bases each). The DNA for the CDR3 is TGTGCCAGCAGCAACAGCCCGGGACCTCCGACCGGGGAGCTGTTTTTT. It translates to CASSNSPGPPTGELFF.